The subject of this entry is one T cell receptor (beta chain). V was shortened by 6 bases and J by 6 bases, with 17 bases between the two germline ends. Looked up from germline, CDR1 is KGHSH and CDR2 is LQKENI. The CDR3 has 15 amino acids. This record belongs to a study of T cell responses to AZD1222 COVID-19 vaccine. Repertoires were generated with immunoSEQ multiplex PCR, while TCRdb's copy carries only in-frame clones and drops some. The data show 55,000 to 70,000 clones, 88% seen once. The chain carries TRBV18 and TRBJ2-2; D possibly corresponds to TRBD1 (6 bases). The clonotype was recovered from an adult in good health. The sample consisted of peripheral blood, taken on day 0 of AZD1222 vaccination. This CDR3 is CASSSANRVAGELFF. In nucleotides, the CDR3 is TGTGCCAGCTCGTCCGCGAACAGGGTCGCCGGGGAGCTGTTTTTT. Supplemented by reference TRBV18 and TRBJ2-2, the full variable domain reads NAGVMQNPRHLVRRRGQEARLRCSPMKGHSHVYWYRQLPEEGLKFMVYLQKENIIDESGMPKERFSAEFPKEGPSILRIQQVVRGDSAAYFCASSSANRVAGELFFGEGSRLTVL.